The clone carrying this T cell receptor (beta chain) occurred a few times. Its antigen remains unknown. The sample comes from a study of tumor-infiltrating lymphocytes in primary liver carcinoma. About the study: Patients underwent surgical resection for primary liver carcinoma. Study-wide results and limits: In the absence of sorting, bulk samples left CD4+ and CD8+ repertoires uncompared. The overlap of tumor-adjacent and tumor-blood pairs was smaller than that of tumor region pairs. Against blood, tumors held a significantly higher top-250-clone fraction (p = 0.039).

In addition to blood RNA drawn from unsorted whole blood, germline DNA was extracted. Total RNA (roughly 0.45 ug) served as template for TCR beta cDNA synthesis primed by a constant-region primer. Slightly modified ARM-PCR served as the procedure for the TCR beta libraries. These libraries came from three rounds of nested multiplex PCR. Use of TRBV1-TRBV30 forward primers with a C-beta reverse primer characterized the first two PCR rounds, which lasted roughly 11 cycles each. TCRdb recomputed calls from the multiplex PCR reads with MiXCR, one row per CDR3 protein. The sample has under 200,000 distinct CDR3 sequences; 65% are singletons. Trimming left V 4 bases short and J 3 bases short, with 16 bases between. The CDR3 totals 14 residues. Per the germline V gene, CDR1 is GTSNPN and CDR2 is SVGIG (reference sequence).

This TCR was recovered from a woman aged 60-70 years with primary liver carcinoma and hepatitis B virus infection. The V and J genes are TRBV30 and TRBJ2-7, with D possibly TRBD1 on 6 matching bases. The sequencing input was peripheral blood. CDR3 in amino acids: CAWNRDTGYYEQYF. The CDR3, as DNA: TGTGCCTGGAATCGGGACACGGGGTACTACGAGCAGTACTTC.